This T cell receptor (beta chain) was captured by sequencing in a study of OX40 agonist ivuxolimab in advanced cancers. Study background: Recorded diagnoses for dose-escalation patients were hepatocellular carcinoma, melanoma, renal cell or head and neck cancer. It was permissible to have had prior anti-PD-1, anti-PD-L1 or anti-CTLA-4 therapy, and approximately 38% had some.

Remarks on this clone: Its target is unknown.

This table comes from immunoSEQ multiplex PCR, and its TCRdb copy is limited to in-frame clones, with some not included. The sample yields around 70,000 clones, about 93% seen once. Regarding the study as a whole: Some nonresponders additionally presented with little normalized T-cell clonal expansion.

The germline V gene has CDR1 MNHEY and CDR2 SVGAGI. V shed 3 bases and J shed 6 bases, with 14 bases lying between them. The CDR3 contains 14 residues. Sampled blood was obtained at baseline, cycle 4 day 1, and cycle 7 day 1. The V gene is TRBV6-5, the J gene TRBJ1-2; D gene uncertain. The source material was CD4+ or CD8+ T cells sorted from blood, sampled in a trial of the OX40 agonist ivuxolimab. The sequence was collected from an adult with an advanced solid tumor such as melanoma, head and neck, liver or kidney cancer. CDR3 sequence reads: CASSYTVLANGYTF. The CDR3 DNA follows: TGTGCCAGCAGTTATACAGTACTTGCGAATGGCTACACCTTC.